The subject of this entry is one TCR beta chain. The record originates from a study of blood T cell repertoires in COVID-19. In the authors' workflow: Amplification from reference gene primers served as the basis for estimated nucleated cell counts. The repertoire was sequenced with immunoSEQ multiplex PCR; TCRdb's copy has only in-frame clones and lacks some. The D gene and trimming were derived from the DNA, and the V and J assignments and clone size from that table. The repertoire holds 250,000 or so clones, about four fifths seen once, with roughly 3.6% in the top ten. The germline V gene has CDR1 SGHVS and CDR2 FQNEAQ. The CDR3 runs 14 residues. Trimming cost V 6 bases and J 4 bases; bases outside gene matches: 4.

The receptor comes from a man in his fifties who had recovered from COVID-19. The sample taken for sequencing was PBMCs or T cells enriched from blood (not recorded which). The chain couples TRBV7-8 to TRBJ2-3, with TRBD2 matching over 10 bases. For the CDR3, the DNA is TGTGCCAGCAGTGCTAGCGGGAGTGCAGATACGCAGTATTTT. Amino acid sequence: CASSASGSADTQYF.